This passage covers 32 T cell receptor beta chains from one sample sequenced in a study. TCRdb analysed the RT-PCR reads with MiXCR anew, one entry per CDR3 protein. The table records about 700,000 distinct CDR3 sequences, about 14% of them present only once. Sequencing used memory CD4+ T cells from blood. The receptors shown here come from a female donor in good health, serving as a healthy control.

This clonotype was found a few times. The chain joins TRBV12-3 or TRBV12-4 to TRBJ1-1; D call uncertain. Trimming removed 1 base at V and 7 bases at J, with 13 bases between. The CDR3 is made up of 14 amino acids. In nucleotides, the CDR3 is TGTGCCAGCAGTTTAGACCCCGGGTCTGGTGAAGCTTTCTTT. Its translation: CASSLDPGSGEAFF.

This chain joins TRBV28 and TRBJ1-1; D not resolved. The germline CDR1 and CDR2 sequences are MDHEN and SYDVKM. This CDR3 region has 15 residues. Trimming removed 3 bases from V and 0 bases from J, with 11 bases in between. Here the CDR3 DNA reads TGTGCCAGCAGTTTTCAGACAAGTGTGAACACTGAAGCTTTCTTT. Residues: CASSFQTSVNTEAFF.

This clonotype has only a few counts. The chain links TRBV27 to TRBJ2-2, with a tentative D call TRBD2 (7 bases). Germline V gene data show CDR1 as MNHEY and CDR2 as SMNVEV (reference sequence). The CDR3 contains 17 residues. Trimming took 2 bases from V and 2 from J, leaving 15 bases between them. The CDR3 region is CASSLRAWGGNTGELFF. DNA for the CDR3: TGTGCCAGCAGTTTACGGGCTTGGGGGGGCAACACCGGGGAGCTGTTTTTT.

In DNA form, the CDR3 reads TGCAGTGCTAACCTGGGACAGGGTGACGAGCAGTACTTC. Residues: CSANLGQGDEQYF. The chain recombines TRBV20-1 with TRBJ2-7, with TRBD1 identical over 9 bases. The CDR3 spans 13 residues. V shed 4 bases and J 5 bases; nucleotides not matched to a gene: 6. CDR1 and CDR2 from the germline V gene are DFQATT and SNEGSKA (reference sequence).

This chain uses TRBV20-1 with TRBJ1-1; D is possibly TRBD1 (6 bases). Between the trimmed V and J ends, which lost 5 bases and 0 bases, there was a span of 19 bases. The germline CDR1 and CDR2 sequences are DFQATT and SNEGSKA (reference sequence). The CDR3 runs 16 residues. The CDR3 here is CSAPRGSINMNTEAFF. In DNA, the CDR3 is TGCAGTGCTCCCAGGGGCAGCATCAATATGAACACTGAAGCTTTCTTT.

This clonotype was observed a few times. The chain links TRBV11-3 to TRBJ2-1, with D tentatively TRBD1 (5 bases). The CDR3 runs to 12 residues. Germline CDR1 is SGHNT and CDR2 is YENEEA. The V end was cut by 4 bases, the J end by 7 bases, with 8 bases between. CDR3 amino acids: CASSYPGNEQFF. In DNA form, the CDR3 reads TGTGCCAGCAGCTACCCAGGGAATGAGCAGTTCTTC.

The genes are TRBV6-6 and TRBJ1-4; 9 nucleotides align to TRBD1. This CDR3 comprises 17 residues. Germline assignment: CDR1 MNHNY and CDR2 SVGAGI (reference sequence). Unmatched junction bases numbered 8, after V lost 4 bases and J lost 2 bases. CDR3 DNA sequence: TGTGCCAGCAGTTCCGGGACAGGGATTGATACTAATGAAAAACTGTTTTTT. Residues: CASSSGTGIDTNEKLFF.

This clonotype was counted only a few times. V and J are TRBV7-2 and TRBJ2-1; 12 bases are a match to TRBD2. Losses at the gene ends were 5 bases for V and 7 bases for J; bases not matched to a gene: 6. This CDR3 comprises 15 residues. CDR1 SGHTA and CDR2 FQGNSA come from the germline V gene. CDR3 protein: CASSRLAGVRNEQFF. The CDR3 coding sequence is TGTGCCAGCAGCCGACTAGCGGGAGTGAGAAATGAGCAGTTCTTC.

The chain couples TRBV7-2 to TRBJ1-1, with TRBD1 matching over 9 bases. The CDR3 consists of 14 residues. Germline V lookup: CDR1 SGHTA, CDR2 FQGNSA. The V gene end was trimmed by 5 bases and the J gene end by 4 bases; junction bases not matched to a gene: 5. The CDR3 region has the DNA TGTGCCAGCAGCCGACAGGGGGATAGCACTGAAGCTTTCTTT. Its translation: CASSRQGDSTEAFF.

This sequence joins TRBV5-4 and TRBJ2-2; TRBD2 might be the D (6 bases). This CDR3 contains 20 residues. Trimming took off 0 bases at V and 5 bases at J, with 26 bases between the two ends. Germline loops: CDR1 SGHNT, CDR2 YYREEE (reference sequence). CDR3 amino acids: CASSLVGSSADGGWTGELFF. CDR3 sequence (DNA): TGTGCCAGCAGCTTGGTCGGCAGCAGTGCGGATGGGGGGTGGACCGGGGAGCTGTTTTTT.

The chain combines TRBV11-2 with TRBJ2-7; unclear D gene. This CDR3 has 13 residues. Trimming took 2 bases from V and 7 from J, leaving 12 bases between them. Germline V CDR1 and CDR2: SGHAT, FQNNGV. As DNA, the CDR3 is TGTGCCAGCAGCTTAAGTAGGCTGGCTGAGCAGTACTTC. Translating gives CASSLSRLAEQYF.

The V call is TRBV12-3 or TRBV12-4, the J call TRBJ1-2; 10 bases map to TRBD1. V shed 6 bases, J shed 7 bases, and the junction held 11 bases outside the gene matches. This CDR3 comprises 15 residues. The CDR3 DNA is TGTGCCAGCAGCCGACCTCGACAGGGGGCAGGTGGCTACACCTTC. Translation: CASSRPRQGAGGYTF.

The CDR3 coding sequence is TGTGCCAGCAGCGTAGGAAGGGTAACTAATGAAAAACTGTTTTTT. Amino acid sequence: CASSVGRVTNEKLFF. The chain carries TRBV9 and TRBJ1-4, with D hard to call. V shed 0 bases and J shed 1 base, with 7 bases lying between them. The CDR3 extends over 15 amino acids. Germline lookup yields CDR1 SGDLS and CDR2 YYNGEE. The variable domain in full, completed from reference TRBV9 and TRBJ1-4, reads DSGVTQTPKHLITATGQRVTLRCSPRSGDLSVYWYQQSLDQGLQFLIQYYNGEERAKGNILERFSAQQFPDLHSELNLSSLELGDSALYFCASSVGRVTNEKLFFGSGTQLSVL.

V usage is TRBV6-2 or TRBV6-3 and J usage is TRBJ2-7, with 11 bases identical to TRBD1. Losses at the gene ends were 6 bases for V and 0 bases for J; bases not matched to a gene: 10. The CDR3 consists of 17 residues. CDR1 and CDR2 from the germline V gene are MNHEY and SVGEGT. CDR3 region: CASSPGQGALSSYEQYF. The CDR3, as DNA: TGTGCCAGCAGCCCCGGACAGGGGGCCTTAAGCTCCTACGAGCAGTACTTC.

This clonotype came up a few times. This chain uses TRBV20-1 with TRBJ2-5; D unresolved. The CDR3 contains 14 residues. V lost 3 bases, J lost 7 bases, and 18 bases lay in between. Per the germline V gene, CDR1 is DFQATT and CDR2 is SNEGSKA (reference sequence). CDR3 sequence: CSASARFALGTQYF. CDR3 coding DNA: TGCAGTGCTAGTGCCCGGTTCGCGCTTGGGACCCAGTACTTC.

The V and J genes are TRBV9 and TRBJ1-1; 11 positions agree with TRBD1. The V gene's germline CDR1 is SGDLS and CDR2 YYNGEE. The CDR3 totals 17 residues. V lost 4 bases, J lost 1 base, and 9 bases stayed unmatched. The CDR3 protein is CASSPQAGQGANTEAFF. DNA of the CDR3: TGTGCCAGCAGCCCTCAAGCCGGACAGGGGGCGAACACTGAAGCTTTCTTT.

With respect to this clonotype: The junction and the germline gene differ at one end; a read error may be behind it. The V call is TRBV10-1, the J call TRBJ1-1, with D possibly TRBD1 on 5 matching bases. Per the germline V gene, CDR1 is WNHNN and CDR2 is SYGVQD (reference sequence). This CDR3 region has 13 residues. The CDR3 here is CASSESGTTEAFF. The CDR3 DNA reads TGCGCCAGCAGCGAGTCTGGGACCACTGAAGCTTTCTTT.

This clonotype was counted at least ten times. Compared with germline, one end of the junction differs, possibly owing to a read error. The J gene is TRBJ2-1, the V gene TRBV29-1, with 8 bases identical to TRBD1. The CDR3 runs 12 residues. Germline V gene lookup returns CDR1 SQVTM and CDR2 ANQGSEA. In nucleotides, the CDR3 is TGCAGCGTCCCGAAATGGGACAGGATGCGCGGCTTC. Translating it yields CSVPKWDRMRGF.

CDR3 coding DNA: TGCGCCAGCAGCTTGGGATCCGGAATCGATCAGCCCCAGCATTTT. It is translated as CASSLGSGIDQPQHF. The V call is TRBV5-1, the J call TRBJ1-5; D unclear. V was pared by 0 bases and J by 5 bases, with 12 bases between. Germline CDR1 and CDR2: SGHRS and YFSETQ. This CDR3 contains 15 residues.

V and J are TRBV9 and TRBJ1-2; TRBD1 might be the D (5 bases). The germline V and J ends were trimmed by 4 bases and 4 bases, with 17 bases remaining between them. The V gene's germline CDR1 is SGDLS and CDR2 YYNGEE. This CDR3 has 15 amino acids. The CDR3 loop reads CASSPGSDTIYGYTF. CDR3 bases: TGTGCCAGCAGCCCAGGATCGGACACGATCTATGGCTACACCTTC.

This clonotype was recorded a few times. The chain recombines TRBV24-1 with TRBJ1-2; TRBD1 matches at 8 bases. Germline CDR1 and CDR2: KGHDR and SFDVKD. The CDR3 loop spans 16 amino acids. J gave up 2 bases and V 4 bases, and 8 bases lay outside the gene matches. This CDR3 is CATSETTGAKNYGYTF. CDR3 sequence (DNA): TGTGCCACCAGTGAGACGACAGGGGCGAAAAACTATGGCTACACCTTC.

This clonotype showed up just a few times. The J gene is TRBJ2-7, the V gene TRBV5-1; the D gene is possibly TRBD2 (6 bases). V was clipped by 0 bases and J by 6 bases, with 13 bases between them. This CDR3 has 14 amino acids. CDR1 is SGHRS, CDR2 YFSETQ, per germline. CDR3 sequence: CASSLANGGVEQYF. DNA for the CDR3: TGCGCCAGCAGCTTGGCCAACGGCGGGGTCGAGCAGTACTTC.

The chain combines TRBV7-9 with TRBJ2-3; possible D gene TRBD1, 6 bases. Looked up from germline, CDR1 is SEHNR and CDR2 is FQNEAQ (reference sequence). Between the trimmed V and J ends, which lost 8 bases and 2 bases, there was a span of 8 bases. This CDR3 has 12 amino acids. CDR3 DNA: TGTGCCAGCCAGGGGTCCACAGATACGCAGTATTTT. Amino acids: CASQGSTDTQYF.

The J gene is TRBJ1-2, the V gene TRBV2; the D gene is possibly TRBD1 (6 bases). Trimming stripped 8 bases from V and 4 bases from J, with 11 bases between. This CDR3 spans 12 amino acids. CDR1 and CDR2 (germline): SNHLY, FYNNEI. In DNA form, the CDR3 reads TGTGCCAGCCGAGACAGGAGCTATGGCTACACCTTC. Protein sequence: CASRDRSYGYTF.

The chain joins TRBV28 to TRBJ2-7, with 10 bases identical to TRBD2. The CDR3 runs 15 residues. Germline assignment: CDR1 MDHEN and CDR2 SYDVKM. V lost 7 bases, J lost 6 bases, and 12 bases stayed unmatched. CDR3 sequence reads: CASISTASGSLEQYF. The CDR3 bases are TGTGCCAGCATCTCTACGGCTAGCGGGAGTCTCGAGCAGTACTTC.

This clonotype was seen many times. The genes are TRBV20-1 and TRBJ2-7, with no clear D. Germline V gives CDR1 DFQATT, CDR2 SNEGSKA (reference sequence). The CDR3 sequence is 11 residues long. Between the trimmed V and J ends, which lost 2 bases and 3 bases, there was a span of 5 bases. The CDR3 reads CSARRNYEQYF. DNA for the CDR3: TGCAGTGCTAGAAGGAACTACGAGCAGTACTTC.

This chain uses TRBV6-6 with TRBJ1-1; tentative D call: TRBD1 (6 bases). V shed 2 bases and J shed 7 bases, with 17 bases lying between them. This CDR3 is built from 15 residues. Germline values: CDR1 MNHNY, CDR2 SVGAGI (reference sequence). This chain's CDR3 is CASSYGSGDTLEAFF. The DNA of the CDR3 is TGTGCCAGCAGTTACGGGTCTGGGGACACTCTTGAAGCTTTCTTT.

This chain links TRBV27 with TRBJ2-1; 9 bases are shared with TRBD1. In germline, CDR1 is MNHEY, CDR2 SMNVEV (reference sequence). The CDR3 is 15 amino acids. The V and J ends lost 7 bases and 14 bases, in that order; junction bases with no gene match: 18. The CDR3: CASTTTGTGNLREFF. The CDR3 DNA reads as TGTGCCAGCACAACTACCGGGACAGGGAACCTCAGGGAGTTCTTC.

The genes are TRBV5-1 and TRBJ1-1, with TRBD1 matching 7 bases. The J segment lost 6 bases and the V segment lost 4 bases, leaving 6 bases of the junction unmatched. This CDR3 comprises 13 residues. Per the germline V gene, CDR1 is SGHRS and CDR2 is YFSETQ. The CDR3 sequence is CASSRGREAEAFF. The CDR3 nucleotides are TGCGCCAGCAGCAGGGGGCGAGAGGCTGAAGCTTTCTTT.

This clonotype has a handful of counts. The rearrangement links TRBV12-3 or TRBV12-4 to TRBJ1-2, with TRBD1 matching 11 bases. The CDR3 length is 16 residues. J gave up 6 bases and V 5 bases, and 11 bases lay outside the gene matches. CDR3 amino acids: CASSLGAGTGGHGYTF. CDR3 coding DNA: TGTGCCAGCAGTCTCGGCGCCGGGACAGGGGGACATGGCTACACCTTC.

The chain employs TRBV20-1 and TRBJ2-7; possibly TRBD2 for D (5 bases). CDR1 and CDR2 (germline): DFQATT, SNEGSKA (reference sequence). The CDR3 has 13 amino acids. The germline V and J ends were trimmed by 4 bases and 7 bases, with 17 bases remaining between them. CDR3 residues: CSAISSGFTEQYF. The CDR3 nucleotides read TGCAGTGCTATCTCCTCGGGATTCACAGAGCAGTACTTC.

This clonotype was seen ten or more times. This chain uses TRBV10-3 with TRBJ1-1; D gene unclear. CDR3 size: 14 residues. V lost 3 bases and J 0 bases, leaving 8 bases between the germline ends. In germline, CDR1 is ENHRY, CDR2 SYGVKD. CDR3 sequence: CAISDSSMNTEAFF. The CDR3 DNA reads TGTGCCATCAGTGACAGTTCTATGAACACTGAAGCTTTCTTT.